This is a list of T cell receptor beta chains from one sample in a study of regulatory T cells in long-lasting Graves disease. MiXCR was run by TCRdb on the multiplex PCR reads, yielding one entry per CDR3 protein. The profile shows 400,000 to 500,000 distinct CDR3 sequences, 14% to 15% of them singletons. This sample also appeared in a second study, on T cells in Graves' hyperthyroidism and ophthalmopathy.

Sequenced here: peripheral blood mononuclear cells (PBMCs), sampled at new diagnosis, from a patient treated with antithyroid drugs. Receptors were obtained from a woman aged 25 to 39 with Graves disease. Each CDR3 is given without its conserved first and last residue. Fields, in order: V gene, J gene, clone size, CDR3 protein. The size entry is marked missing in some rows and otherwise reads once, few, many or a size class.

v_gene: TRBV15
j_gene: TRBJ2-3
abundance: few
CDR3aa: ATSSWGSTDTQY

v_gene: TRBV7-2
j_gene: TRBJ2-3
abundance: many
CDR3aa: ASSLILAGGDTQY

v_gene: TRBV2
j_gene: TRBJ2-1
abundance: many
CDR3aa: ASSELAGGEGEQF

v_gene: TRBV12-3/TRBV12-4
j_gene: TRBJ1-5
abundance: few
CDR3aa: ASSPPGNQPQH

v_gene: TRBV6-5
j_gene: TRBJ1-2
abundance: .
CDR3aa: ASSSDGSYGYT

v_gene: TRBV6-1
j_gene: TRBJ2-2
abundance: .
CDR3aa: ASSAKWGGTGELF

v_gene: TRBV5-1
j_gene: TRBJ2-7
abundance: .
CDR3aa: ASRLGSYEQY

v_gene: TRBV11-2
j_gene: TRBJ2-7
abundance: many
CDR3aa: ASRASGPTYEQY

v_gene: TRBV6-2/TRBV6-3
j_gene: TRBJ2-5
abundance: many
CDR3aa: ASTSGIRETQY

v_gene: TRBV5-1
j_gene: TRBJ1-1
abundance: .
CDR3aa: ASSRGTGTRPSNTEAF